Listed below are T cell receptor beta chains from one sample, sequenced in a study of sequential checkpoint blockade in melanoma. Repertoires were generated with immunoSEQ multiplex PCR, while TCRdb's copy carries only in-frame clones and drops some. The data show some 21,000 clones, with roughly four fifths seen just once and roughly 12% held by the top ten. The sequenced sample was CD8+ T cells sorted from blood (inferred from file names), obtained from a patient given nivolumab and ipilimumab in sequence. The receptor set was obtained from a human donor with melanoma. CDR3s include the opening cysteine and the closing phenylalanine or tryptophan. The D gene is left open where the match is weak. A clone size is listed for some rows: how often the clone was seen (once, few, many), or a class if it is expanded.

clone_size,d_call,j_call,v_call,cdr3_nt,cdr3_aa
-,TRBD1,TRBJ2-2,TRBV11-3,TGTGCCAGCAGCTCTCCGGGACAGGGAGTATCCGGGGAGCTGTTTTTT,CASSSPGQGVSGELFF
-,-,TRBJ1-1,TRBV6-6,TGTGCCAGCAGTTACGGCCAGAAGAACACTGAAGCTTTCTTT,CASSYGQKNTEAFF
-,TRBD2,TRBJ2-1,TRBV7-6,TGTGCCAGCAGCTGGGGGGGAAACAATGAGCAGTTCTTC,CASSWGGNNEQFF
-,TRBD1,TRBJ2-2,TRBV4-3,TGCGCCAGCAGCCAAGGGCGGACAGGGGCCTCACTTAGGACCGGGGAGCTGTTTTTT,CASSQGRTGASLRTGELFF
-,-,TRBJ2-1,TRBV27,TGTGCCAGCAGTTTTGAACCCACAGGAGGGAATGAGCAGTTCTTC,CASSFEPTGGNEQFF
-,TRBD1,TRBJ1-5,TRBV2,TGTGCCAGCAGGAAGGACAGGAAGGAGTATAGCAATCAGCCCCAGCATTTT,CASRKDRKEYSNQPQHF
-,-,TRBJ1-5,TRBV5-1,TGCGCCAGCAGCTTGCGACCGGGGGGGGAACCCCAGCATTTT,CASSLRPGGEPQHF
few,-,TRBJ2-3,TRBV11-2,TGTGCCAGCAGCTTAGTAGCGGGCACAGATACGCAGTATTTT,CASSLVAGTDTQYF
once,TRBD2,TRBJ2-3,TRBV9,TGTGCCAGCAGCGTACGGGCGGGAGGGCAAGGAGATACGCAGTATTTT,CASSVRAGGQGDTQYF
-,-,TRBJ2-5,TRBV29-1,TGCAGCGTTGAAGTTCCGGGTAGAAGCGTGAAGACCCAGTACTTC,CSVEVPGRSVKTQYF
-,-,TRBJ2-7,TRBV7-2,TGTGCCAGCAGCCCCGAAGTGGCCCGGGGAGAGCAGTACTTC,CASSPEVARGEQYF
-,TRBD2,TRBJ2-7,TRBV28,TGTGCCAGCAGTTTGAGGGGAGGGTCCTACGAGCAGTACTTC,CASSLRGGSYEQYF
-,TRBD1,TRBJ1-3,TRBV4-2,TGTGCCAGCAGCCTTCTAACAGGGGGCCGGGACACCATATATTTT,CASSLLTGGRDTIYF
-,-,TRBJ1-3,TRBV29-1,TGCAGCGCTGTACAGGGATCCGGAAACACCATATATTTT,CSAVQGSGNTIYF
-,-,TRBJ2-1,TRBV19,TGTGCCAGTGGAGGAACACCGCTTGAGCAGTTCTTC,CASGGTPLEQFF
-,-,TRBJ1-2,TRBV5-1,TGCGCCAGCAGCTTGGCCCAGGGGATCGATGGCTACACCTTC,CASSLAQGIDGYTF
-,TRBD2,TRBJ2-7,TRBV7-2,TGTGCCAGCAGCCCCCCCAGCGGGAGGCCCTACGAGCAGTACTTC,CASSPPSGRPYEQYF
-,TRBD2,TRBJ2-5,TRBV5-1,TGCGCCAGCAGCTCAGGGACTAGCGGGGATATACAAGAGACCCAGTACTTC,CASSSGTSGDIQETQYF
once,-,TRBJ2-1,TRBV30,TGTGCCTGGATCTTGGGGACTTTAAACTCCAATGAGCAGTTCTTC,CAWILGTLNSNEQFF